A single sample is the source of the 6 T cell receptor beta chains below, sequenced in a study of Ad26.COV2.S vaccination and SARS-CoV-2 variants (dated by TCRdb to the early 2020s). Library prep was done by the immunoSEQ multiplex PCR assay. The source is immuneACCESS, and TCRdb retained only in-frame sequences with V and J called. Part of the clones is not carried over; for the studies checked, unresolved V genes explain less than half of this, and the remainder is unexplained. This sample is represented by about 500,000 clones; roughly nine tenths of them were singletons. In total, the top ten clones hold over 1.5% of the sample. The meaning of the sample's treatment or condition label: approximately 18 received Ad26.COV2.S at low or high dose, single or two shots; 5 received placebo; per-sample allocation not given. For vaccine and placebo recipients, repertoires were sequenced using samples collected on day 63 after the first injection.

The starting material was peripheral blood, obtained in a trial of Ad26.COV2.S vaccine versus placebo. These receptors were obtained from a person between 18 and 65 years old who received the Ad26.COV2.S COVID-19 vaccine or a placebo.

This sequence joins TRBV10-2 and TRBJ2-3; 7 bases are a match to TRBD2. Trimming cost V 6 bases and J 2 bases; bases outside gene matches: 5. This CDR3 spans 14 amino acids. Looked up from germline, CDR1 is WSHSY and CDR2 is SAAADI. DNA of the CDR3: TGCGCCAGCAGACTAGCGAGTATCACAGATACGCAGTATTTT. This codes for CASRLASITDTQYF.

This chain joins TRBV6-5 and TRBJ2-5; possibly TRBD1 or TRBD2 for D (7 bases each). The V gene's germline CDR1 is MNHEY and CDR2 SVGAGI. The CDR3 contains 16 residues. V lost 4 bases and J lost 5, with 20 bases in between. The CDR3, as DNA: TGTGCCAGCAGTTCCCGACCAGGGGGGAGGGTGGAGACCCAGTACTTC. Translating it yields CASSSRPGGRVETQYF.

This clone was recorded once. The chain recombines TRBV27 with TRBJ2-7; D remains unclear. Trimming cost V 5 bases and J 2 bases, with 16 bases left between them. The V gene's germline CDR1 is MNHEY and CDR2 SMNVEV (reference sequence). The CDR3 consists of 15 residues. CDR3 DNA: TGTGCCAGCAGTCCCCTTGCTTCCACCCCCTACGAGCAGTACTTC. This encodes CASSPLASTPYEQYF.

Remarks on this clone: This CDR3 is also generated by other DNA sequences in the sample. V usage is TRBV9 and J usage is TRBJ2-7, with 7 nucleotides matching TRBD1. The V gene end was trimmed by 0 bases and the J gene end by 2 bases; junction bases not matched to a gene: 2. Germline V lookup: CDR1 SGDLS, CDR2 YYNGEE. This CDR3 comprises 14 residues. The CDR3: CASSVGTGAYEQYF. Here the CDR3 DNA reads TGTGCCAGCAGCGTAGGGACAGGAGCCTACGAGCAGTACTTC.

This sequence joins TRBV28 and TRBJ2-4; D may be TRBD1 or TRBD2 (5 bases each). V was cut by 5 bases and J by 2 bases, with 10 bases left in between. This CDR3 spans 14 amino acids. Germline values: CDR1 MDHEN, CDR2 SYDVKM. For the CDR3, the DNA is TGTGCCAGCAGTCGTGGGGGAACCAAAAACATTCAGTACTTC. Its protein is CASSRGGTKNIQYF.

The chain uses TRBV30 and TRBJ2-7; TRBD1 might be the D (5 bases). The CDR3 sequence is 13 residues long. Deletions cut 3 bases from V and 4 bases from J, with 13 bases between. From germline, CDR1 is GTSNPN and CDR2 SVGIG (reference sequence). CDR3 protein: CAWSTGRQYEQYF. In DNA form, the CDR3 reads TGTGCCTGGAGCACAGGACGCCAGTACGAGCAGTACTTC.